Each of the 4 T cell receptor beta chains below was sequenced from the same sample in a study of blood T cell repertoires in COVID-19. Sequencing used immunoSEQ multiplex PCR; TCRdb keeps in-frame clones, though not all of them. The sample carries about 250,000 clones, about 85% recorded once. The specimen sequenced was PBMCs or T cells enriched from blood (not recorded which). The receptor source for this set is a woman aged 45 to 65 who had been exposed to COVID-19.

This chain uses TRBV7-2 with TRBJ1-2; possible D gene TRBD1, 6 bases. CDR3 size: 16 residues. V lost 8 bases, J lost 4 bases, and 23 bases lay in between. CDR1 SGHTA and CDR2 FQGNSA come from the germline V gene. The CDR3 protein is CASGGSGESSFYGYTF. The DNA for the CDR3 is TGTGCCAGCGGAGGATCAGGGGAAAGTTCATTCTATGGCTACACCTTC. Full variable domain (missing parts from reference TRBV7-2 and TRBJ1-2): GAGVSQSPSNKVTEKGKDVELRCDPISGHTALYWYRQSLGQGLEFLIYFQGNSAPDKSGLPSDRFSAERTGGSVSTLTIQRTQQEDSAVYLCASGGSGESSFYGYTFGSGTRLTVV.

The CDR3 sequence is CASSSGLAGGAETQYF. CDR3 sequence (DNA): TGTGCCAGCAGCTCAGGACTAGCGGGGGGTGCCGAGACCCAGTACTTC. V gene TRBV9 combines with J gene TRBJ2-5, with 14 bases identical to TRBD2. The J segment lost 5 bases and the V segment lost 4 bases, leaving 7 bases of the junction unmatched. This CDR3 is built from 16 residues. In germline, CDR1 is SGDLS, CDR2 YYNGEE.

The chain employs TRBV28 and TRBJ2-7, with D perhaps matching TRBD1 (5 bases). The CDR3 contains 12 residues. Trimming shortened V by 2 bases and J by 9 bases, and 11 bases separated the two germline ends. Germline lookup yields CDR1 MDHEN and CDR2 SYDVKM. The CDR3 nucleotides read TGTGCCAGCAGTTTAGCGACAGTTGGGCAGTACTTC. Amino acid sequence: CASSLATVGQYF.

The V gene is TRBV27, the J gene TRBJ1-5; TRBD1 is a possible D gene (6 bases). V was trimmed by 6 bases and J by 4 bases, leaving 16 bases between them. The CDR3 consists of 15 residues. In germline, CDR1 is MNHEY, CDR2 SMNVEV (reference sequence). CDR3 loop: CASSSGQISNQPQHF. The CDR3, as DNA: TGTGCCAGCAGCTCCGGACAGATAAGTAATCAGCCCCAGCATTTT.